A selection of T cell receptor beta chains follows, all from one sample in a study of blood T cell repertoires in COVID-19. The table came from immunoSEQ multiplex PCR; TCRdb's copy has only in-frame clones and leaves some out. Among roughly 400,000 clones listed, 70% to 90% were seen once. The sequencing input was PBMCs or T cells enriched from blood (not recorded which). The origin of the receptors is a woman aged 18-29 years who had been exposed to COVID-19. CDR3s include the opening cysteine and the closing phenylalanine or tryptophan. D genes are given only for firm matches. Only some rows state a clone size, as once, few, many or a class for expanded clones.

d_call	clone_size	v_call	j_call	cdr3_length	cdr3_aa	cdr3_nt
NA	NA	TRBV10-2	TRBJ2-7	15	CASSESDSEFYEQYF	TGCGCCAGCAGTGAATCGGACTCCGAATTTTACGAGCAGTACTTC
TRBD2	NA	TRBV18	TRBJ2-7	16	CASSPLRAGGPYEQYF	TGTGCCAGCTCACCACTCCGAGCGGGAGGGCCCTACGAGCAGTACTTC
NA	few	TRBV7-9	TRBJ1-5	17	CASSLAPGLSSNQPQHF	TGTGCCAGCAGCTTAGCGCCAGGGCTTAGTAGCAATCAGCCCCAGCATTTT
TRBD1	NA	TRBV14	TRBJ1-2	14	CASSQVTRGEGYTF	TGTGCCAGCAGCCAAGTTACCAGGGGGGAAGGCTACACCTTC
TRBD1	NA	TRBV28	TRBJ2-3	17	CASSLRGGGSNTDTQYF	TGTGCCAGCAGTCTCCGAGGGGGCGGGTCCAACACAGATACGCAGTATTTT
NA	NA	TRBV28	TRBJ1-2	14	CASSFVGAGYGYTF	TGTGCCAGCAGTTTTGTGGGGGCCGGCTATGGCTACACCTTC
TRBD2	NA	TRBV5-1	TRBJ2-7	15	CASSLAAGAISEQYF	TGCGCCAGCAGCTTGGCTGCGGGAGCTATCTCCGAGCAGTACTTC
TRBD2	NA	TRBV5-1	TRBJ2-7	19	CASSLWTSGGTSSSYEQYF	TGCGCCAGCAGCTTATGGACTAGCGGGGGGACCTCGAGCTCCTACGAGCAGTACTTC
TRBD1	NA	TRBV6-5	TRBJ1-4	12	CATGTANEKLFF	TGTGCCACCGGGACAGCTAATGAAAAACTGTTTTTT
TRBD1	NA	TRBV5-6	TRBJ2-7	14	CASSSGQGIYEQYF	TGTGCCAGCAGCTCGGGACAGGGAATCTACGAGCAGTACTTC
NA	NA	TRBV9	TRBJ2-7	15	CASSVGQGTIYEQYF	TGTGCCAGCAGCGTAGGGCAGGGTACAATCTACGAGCAGTACTTC
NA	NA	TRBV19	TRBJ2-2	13	CASTTTPTGELFF	TGTGCCAGTACCACGACTCCCACCGGGGAGCTGTTTTTT
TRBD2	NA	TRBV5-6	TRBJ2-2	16	CASSNQLAGVSGEPFF	TGTGCCAGCAGCAACCAACTAGCGGGAGTATCCGGGGAGCCGTTTTTT
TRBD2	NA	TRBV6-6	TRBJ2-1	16	CASSNVGTSWYNEQFF	TGTGCCAGCAGTAATGTGGGGACTAGCTGGTACAATGAGCAGTTCTTC
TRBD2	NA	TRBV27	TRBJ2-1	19	CASSFDGTSGSRSYNEQFF	TGTGCCAGCAGTTTCGACGGGACTAGCGGGAGCCGCTCCTACAATGAGCAGTTCTTC
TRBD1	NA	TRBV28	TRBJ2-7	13	CASRLQGANEQYF	TGTGCCAGCAGACTACAGGGGGCGAACGAGCAGTACTTC
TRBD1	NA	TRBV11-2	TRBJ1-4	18	CASSLGVWDRATNEKLFF	TGTGCCAGCAGCTTGGGGGTGTGGGACAGGGCAACTAATGAAAAACTGTTTTTT
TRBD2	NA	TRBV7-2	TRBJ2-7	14	CASSPAGGWDEQYF	TGTGCCAGCAGCCCCGCCGGGGGGTGGGACGAGCAGTACTTC
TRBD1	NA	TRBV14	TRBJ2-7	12	CASRSYRGEQYF	TGTGCCAGCAGATCCTACAGGGGCGAGCAGTACTTC
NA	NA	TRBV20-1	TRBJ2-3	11	CSAPFPDTQYF	TGCAGTGCCCCGTTTCCAGATACGCAGTATTTT
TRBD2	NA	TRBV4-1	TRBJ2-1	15	CASSWTSGRDNEQFF	TGCGCCAGCAGCTGGACTAGCGGGAGAGACAATGAGCAGTTCTTC
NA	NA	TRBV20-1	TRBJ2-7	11	CSAEGAHEQYF	TGCAGTGCGGAGGGGGCTCACGAGCAGTACTTC